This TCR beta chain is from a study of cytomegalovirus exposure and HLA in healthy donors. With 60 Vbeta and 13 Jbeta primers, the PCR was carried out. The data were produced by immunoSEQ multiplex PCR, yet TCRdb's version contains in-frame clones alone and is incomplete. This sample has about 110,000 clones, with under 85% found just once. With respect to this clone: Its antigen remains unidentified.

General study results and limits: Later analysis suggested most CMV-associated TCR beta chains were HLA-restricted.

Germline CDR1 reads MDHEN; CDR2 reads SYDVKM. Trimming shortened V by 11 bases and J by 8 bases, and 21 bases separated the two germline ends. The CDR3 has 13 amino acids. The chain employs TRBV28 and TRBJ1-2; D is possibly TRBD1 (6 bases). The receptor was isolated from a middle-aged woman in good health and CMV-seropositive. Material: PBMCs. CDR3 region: CASGWYRAEGYTF. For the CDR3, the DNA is TGTGCCTCCGGATGGTACAGGGCCGAGGGCTACACCTTC.